A selection of T cell receptor beta chains follows, all from one sample in a study of blood T cell repertoires in COVID-19. Some clones are missing from TCRdb's copy, which holds only in-frame ones; the method was immunoSEQ multiplex PCR. Of about 230,000 clones listed, over 85% were seen once; the top ten hold roughly 4%. The sequenced sample was PBMCs or T cells enriched from blood (not recorded which). The receptors were sampled from a woman in her twenties or thirties with acute COVID-19. Each CDR3 is given with its conserved first and last residue. The D gene is left open where the match is weak. Size is stated for part of the rows, as once, few or many counts, or as a class when the clone is expanded.

-	TRBD2	TRBV18	TRBJ2-1	CASSPQGLAGGSFNEQFF	TGTGCCAGCTCACCACAGGGACTAGCGGGGGGCTCCTTCAATGAGCAGTTCTTC
-	TRBD1	TRBV18	TRBJ1-6	CASSPTGQVGSPLHF	TGTGCCAGCTCACCAACGGGACAGGTCGGTTCACCCCTCCACTTT
-	-	TRBV28	TRBJ1-1	CASTLINGGTEAFF	TGTGCCAGCACCCTCATCAACGGGGGAACTGAAGCTTTCTTT
-	TRBD1	TRBV6-4	TRBJ2-1	CASSRDSYNEQFF	TGTGCCAGCAGTCGGGACAGTTACAATGAGCAGTTCTTC
-	-	TRBV19	TRBJ1-3	CASRRDTSGNTIYF	TGTGCCAGTAGGAGGGACACCTCTGGAAACACCATATATTTT
few	-	TRBV30	TRBJ1-4	CAWGPGADNEKLFF	TGTGCCTGGGGCCCAGGGGCAGATAATGAAAAACTGTTTTTT
-	-	TRBV30	TRBJ1-2	CAWSPLENYGYTF	TGTGCCTGGAGCCCCTTGGAGAACTATGGCTACACCTTC
-	-	TRBV30	TRBJ1-4	CAWAGTLNEKLFF	TGTGCCTGGGCGGGGACTCTTAATGAAAAACTGTTTTTT
once	TRBD1	TRBV27	TRBJ2-1	CASSLLGQGANEQFF	TGTGCCAGCAGTTTACTAGGACAGGGGGCCAATGAGCAGTTCTTC
-	TRBD2	TRBV6-5	TRBJ2-7	CASSSGLAQIPYEQYF	TGTGCCAGCAGTTCCGGACTAGCCCAAATCCCATACGAGCAGTACTTC
-	TRBD1	TRBV28	TRBJ2-1	CASSYTGDSHNEQFF	TGTGCCAGCAGTTATACCGGGGACAGCCACAATGAGCAGTTCTTC
-	TRBD2	TRBV19	TRBJ2-5	CASSLGTSFETQYF	TGTGCCAGTAGTCTTGGGACTAGCTTTGAGACCCAGTACTTC